The clone carrying this T cell receptor (beta chain) was counted between two and nine times. The source of the sample is a study of CD8 T cells in ankylosing spondylitis. Trimming removed 0 bases at V and 5 bases at J, with 17 bases between. Germline assignment: CDR1 SGDLS and CDR2 YYNGEE. The CDR3 is 16 residues long. Quantitative 5'-RACE with molecular barcodes produced the TCR beta libraries. TCRdb passed the 5' RACE reads through MiXCR, listing each CDR3 protein once. The data contain about 39,000 distinct CDR3 sequences, over 2.5% of them singletons. This TCR was sampled from a male donor with ankylosing spondylitis or in good health (not recorded which). The sequencing sample was made of blood, either unsorted or a sorted T cell fraction (not recorded which). The rearrangement uses TRBV9 and TRBJ1-1; D is perhaps TRBD1 (6 bases). CDR3 DNA sequence: TGTGCCAGCAGCGTAGGTCCAGGGGCCCCGGGTACTGAAGCTTTCTTT. It encodes CASSVGPGAPGTEAFF.